The 9 T cell receptor beta chains listed next were all sequenced from one sample in a study of shared T cell receptors in the human thymus. Using immunoSEQ multiplex PCR, the repertoire was profiled, and TCRdb retains in-frame clones only, with some absent. The repertoire holds 700,000 or so clones, with around 85% as singletons. The same data also contributed to another study, on human thymus T cells.

Sequencing was performed on thymocytes. The source of these receptors is a girl under two years old with a congenital heart defect.

The chain is built from TRBV7-9 and TRBJ2-3, with D uncertain. V lost 3 bases, J lost 0 bases, and 13 bases lay in between. The CDR3 loop spans 16 amino acids. Germline lookup yields CDR1 SEHNR and CDR2 FQNEAQ (reference sequence). The CDR3 is CASSFRQTPSTDTQYF. CDR3 coding DNA: TGTGCCAGCAGCTTTCGCCAGACACCTAGCACAGATACGCAGTATTTT.

This rearrangement joins TRBV4-1 to TRBJ1-1; perhaps TRBD1 as D (6 bases). The CDR3 contains 16 residues. Germline V CDR1 and CDR2: MGHRA, YSYEKL. V was clipped by 0 bases and J by 3 bases, with 14 bases between them. CDR3 protein: CASSQEQGGVDTEAFF. CDR3 nucleotides: TGCGCCAGCAGCCAAGAGCAAGGGGGGGTAGACACTGAAGCTTTCTTT.

The chain joins TRBV9 to TRBJ2-3; the match to TRBD1 covers 9 bases. There are 19 residues in the CDR3. V shed 4 bases, J shed 0 bases, and the junction held 15 bases outside the gene matches. CDR1 is SGDLS and CDR2 is YYNGEE in the germline V gene. The DNA for the CDR3 is TGTGCCAGCAGCCCTTCGGGACAGGGTCCCCCTACTAGCACAGATACGCAGTATTTT. The encoded protein is CASSPSGQGPPTSTDTQYF.

CDR3 amino acids: CASRTKPGQGYGYTF. As DNA, the CDR3 is TGTGCCAGCAGAACCAAACCGGGACAGGGCTATGGCTACACCTTC. This chain joins TRBV6-1 and TRBJ1-2; 9 bases fit TRBD1. This CDR3 is built from 15 residues. Germline trimming cut 6 bases from V and 4 bases from J; bases unmatched to any gene: 9. CDR1 is MNHNS and CDR2 is SASEGT in the germline V gene.

V gene TRBV9 combines with J gene TRBJ1-4; D ambiguous. V lost 3 bases and J 8 bases, leaving 11 bases between the germline ends. This CDR3 contains 13 residues. The germline CDR1 and CDR2 sequences are SGDLS and YYNGEE. The CDR3 DNA sequence: TGTGCCAGCAGCGGCGGGCGCGGGGAAAAACTGTTTTTT. Translating it yields CASSGGRGEKLFF.

This sequence joins TRBV27 and TRBJ1-5, with D tentatively TRBD1 (6 bases). V was trimmed by 3 bases and J by 4 bases, leaving 10 bases between them. Germline V gives CDR1 MNHEY, CDR2 SMNVEV (reference sequence). CDR3 length: 14 residues. This CDR3 is CASSFDRTNQPQHF. The DNA of the CDR3 is TGTGCCAGCAGTTTTGACAGGACAAATCAGCCCCAGCATTTT.

The chain uses TRBV29-1 and TRBJ2-5; 8 nucleotides agree with TRBD2. Losses at the gene ends were 1 base for V and 3 bases for J; bases not matched to a gene: 10. The CDR3 is 16 residues long. The germline gives CDR1 SQVTM, CDR2 ANQGSEA. CDR3 in DNA: TGCAGCGTTGAAGCTCTCGGCGGGGGGTCTAAAGAGACCCAGTACTTC. It specifies CSVEALGGGSKETQYF.

This clone was recorded only once. This rearrangement joins TRBV5-4 to TRBJ2-3, with TRBD2 matching 14 bases. J was trimmed by 6 bases and V by 4 bases; bases with no gene match: 10. CDR3 length equals 17 residues. Germline values: CDR1 SGHNT, CDR2 YYREEE (reference sequence). The chain's CDR3 is CASSNRGLAGAGDTQYF. The CDR3 coding sequence is TGTGCCAGCAGCAACAGGGGACTAGCGGGGGCCGGGGATACGCAGTATTTT.

This rearrangement joins TRBV2 to TRBJ1-6, with a tentative D call TRBD1 (5 bases). Trimming cost V 4 bases and J 13 bases, with 14 bases left between them. Germline V gene lookup returns CDR1 SNHLY and CDR2 FYNNEI. This CDR3 region has 13 residues. CDR3 amino acids: CASSVRGVRPLHF. CDR3 bases: TGTGCCAGCAGTGTCCGGGGGGTACGGCCCCTCCACTTT.